These T cell receptor beta chains were read from a single sample in a study of beta chain features in type 1 diabetes. The assay was immunoSEQ multiplex PCR, and TCRdb's table has in-frame clones only and misses some. The sample lists around 710,000 clones, around 12% seen once, with 0.095% to 0.15% in the top ten. The sequenced sample was naive CD4+ T cells from blood. These receptors all stem from a young man with type 1 diabetes. Both conserved end residues are part of each CDR3. Each record gives: clone size, D gene, V gene, J gene, CDR3 protein, CDR3 DNA. D genes are given only for firm matches. Clone size, where shown, is once, few, many, or a class for clones that have expanded.

>few|-|TRBV9|TRBJ1-1
CASSVNGGRGTEAFF
TGTGCCAGCAGCGTAAATGGGGGAAGGGGAACTGAAGCTTTCTTT
>-|TRBD1|TRBV5-1|TRBJ2-7
CASSSTDRGEGDEQYF
TGCGCCAGCAGCTCCACGGACAGGGGAGAAGGGGACGAGCAGTACTTC
>few|TRBD1|TRBV6-5|TRBJ1-2
CASSYSAGRGYGYTF
TGTGCCAGCAGTTACTCCGCGGGCAGGGGGTATGGCTACACCTTC
>-|-|TRBV14|TRBJ1-1
CASSGLPGRRGNTEAFF
TGTGCCAGCAGCGGATTACCGGGACGCCGGGGGAACACTGAAGCTTTCTTT
>few|TRBD1|TRBV7-9|TRBJ2-7
CASSHDRDSYEQYF
TGTGCCAGCAGCCACGACAGGGACTCCTACGAGCAGTACTTC
>-|-|TRBV7-9|TRBJ1-1
CASSPGETNTEAFF
TGTGCCAGCAGCCCAGGGGAAACGAACACTGAAGCTTTCTTT
>-|-|TRBV4-3|TRBJ1-2
CASSQEVAPRGGYTF
TGCGCCAGCAGCCAAGAAGTGGCCCCGCGGGGTGGCTACACCTTC
>few|-|TRBV25-1|TRBJ2-7
CASSDDGAFSYEQYF
TGTGCCAGCAGTGACGACGGGGCCTTCTCCTACGAGCAGTACTTC
>-|-|TRBV6-1|TRBJ2-5
CASSASWRAQETQYF
TGTGCCAGCAGCGCATCATGGAGGGCCCAAGAGACCCAGTACTTC
>few|TRBD1|TRBV6-5|TRBJ1-2
CASSFSQGAGYTF
TGTGCCAGCAGTTTCTCACAGGGGGCGGGCTACACCTTC
>-|-|TRBV19|TRBJ2-2
CASSIDRGNTGELFF
TGTGCCAGTAGTATAGACAGGGGGAACACCGGGGAGCTGTTTTTT
>-|-|TRBV7-2|TRBJ2-7
CASSLAVQYYEQYF
TGTGCCAGCAGCTTAGCTGTACAGTACTACGAGCAGTACTTC
>-|-|TRBV7-9|TRBJ2-3
CASSFEGAQYF
TGTGCCAGCAGCTTTGAGGGCGCGCAGTATTTT
>few|-|TRBV5-1|TRBJ2-5
CASSPREETQYF
TGCGCCAGCAGCCCGAGGGAAGAGACCCAGTACTTC
>few|-|TRBV2|TRBJ2-2
CASSESGPNTGELFF
TGTGCCAGCAGTGAAAGTGGGCCTAACACCGGGGAGCTGTTTTTT
>few|-|TRBV6-6|TRBJ1-5
CASSRNNPNQPQHF
TGTGCCAGCAGTCGGAACAACCCAAATCAGCCCCAGCATTTT
>-|-|TRBV7-2|TRBJ1-2
CASSPVGDITSKHTF
TGTGCCAGCAGCCCCGTGGGCGATATAACTTCGAAACACACCTTC
>few|-|TRBV28|TRBJ1-5
CASSTLNQPQHF
TGTGCCAGCAGCACCCTCAATCAGCCCCAGCATTTT
>few|-|TRBV28|TRBJ2-1
CASSSVQGRSYNEQFF
TGTGCCAGCAGTTCGGTACAGGGAAGGTCCTACAATGAGCAGTTCTTC
>-|-|TRBV29-1|TRBJ1-1
CSVEGRQMNTEAFF
TGCAGCGTTGAAGGACGGCAGATGAACACTGAAGCTTTCTTT
>few|-|TRBV30|TRBJ2-1
CAWSVQGLPYNEQFF
TGTGCCTGGAGTGTACAGGGCCTCCCCTACAATGAGCAGTTCTTC
>few|-|TRBV29-1|TRBJ1-5
CSVRRVPNQPQHF
TGCAGCGTGCGCAGGGTCCCAAATCAGCCCCAGCATTTT
>-|-|TRBV4-2|TRBJ2-2
CASSQDSAVTGELFF
TGTGCCAGCAGCCAAGATTCAGCGGTCACCGGGGAGCTGTTTTTT
>-|-|TRBV14|TRBJ2-3
CASSQVRSSGLTDTQYF
TGTGCCAGCAGCCAAGTTAGGAGTAGCGGCCTCACAGATACGCAGTATTTT
>few|-|TRBV5-1|TRBJ2-2
CASSLDSVNTGELFF
TGCGCCAGCAGCTTAGACAGCGTTAACACCGGGGAGCTGTTTTTT
>-|-|TRBV25-1|TRBJ2-7
CASSEGSGGGYEQYF
TGTGCCAGCAGTGAAGGTTCAGGGGGAGGCTACGAGCAGTACTTC
>few|-|TRBV2|TRBJ1-5
CASSGIQSNQPQHF
TGTGCCAGCAGTGGGATTCAGAGCAATCAGCCCCAGCATTTT
>few|-|TRBV18|TRBJ1-5
CASSSGGPNEPQHF
TGTGCCAGCTCATCCGGCGGGCCAAACGAGCCCCAGCATTTT
>few|-|TRBV28|TRBJ2-1
CASSSTLARQARRLGRTEQFF
TGTGCCAGCAGTTCAACCTTGGCTCGTCAGGCGCGGCGGTTGGGGAGGACTGAGCAGTTCTTC
>-|TRBD2|TRBV5-7|TRBJ2-2
CASSLIQRGRSGELFF
TGTGCCAGCAGCTTGATACAGCGGGGACGGTCCGGGGAGCTGTTTTTT
>-|-|TRBV7-9|TRBJ2-1
CASSLVGGDHNEQFF
TGTGCCAGCAGCTTAGTAGGAGGGGACCACAATGAGCAGTTCTTC
>-|-|TRBV11-3|TRBJ1-6
CASSLDPYLVHF
TGTGCCAGCAGCTTAGATCCCTACCTAGTCCACTTT
>few|-|TRBV29-1|TRBJ2-6
CSVVGGAVSGANVLTF
TGCAGCGTTGTGGGGGGCGCCGTCTCTGGGGCCAACGTCCTGACTTTC
>few|-|TRBV6-4|TRBJ1-2
CASSDSKFRVSAYGYTF
TGTGCCAGCAGTGACTCGAAGTTCCGTGTATCCGCGTATGGCTACACCTTC
>-|-|TRBV6-1|TRBJ2-1
CASSPREAGGNEQFF
TGTGCCAGCAGTCCCAGGGAGGCAGGAGGAAATGAGCAGTTCTTC
>-|-|TRBV29-1|TRBJ1-1
CSVEGQGNTEAFF
TGCAGCGTTGAAGGGCAGGGGAACACTGAAGCTTTCTTT
>few|TRBD1|TRBV28|TRBJ1-4
CASSRGTDNEKLFF
TGTGCCAGCAGCCGGGGGACAGATAATGAAAAACTGTTTTTT
>-|TRBD1|TRBV29-1|TRBJ1-2
CSAGQGNYGYTF
TGCAGCGCGGGACAGGGTAACTATGGCTACACCTTC
>-|-|TRBV18|TRBJ1-1
CASSPPGNLLTGTEAFF
TGTGCCAGCTCACCACCTGGCAACCTCTTAACGGGGACTGAAGCTTTCTTT
>few|-|TRBV5-1|TRBJ2-3
CASSLDGDTQYF
TGCGCCAGCAGCTTGGACGGGGATACGCAGTATTTT
>few|-|TRBV19|TRBJ2-2
CASSTSGELFF
TGTGCCAGTAGTACATCCGGGGAGCTGTTTTTT
>few|-|TRBV7-3|TRBJ2-6
CASSLTSGANVLTF
TGTGCCAGCAGCTTAACTTCTGGGGCCAACGTCCTGACTTTC
>-|TRBD2|TRBV7-3|TRBJ2-5
CASSLMLAGQETQYF
TGTGCCAGCAGCTTAATGCTAGCGGGGCAAGAGACCCAGTACTTC
>-|-|TRBV10-3|TRBJ1-1
CAIKRELNTEAFF
TGTGCCATCAAGCGGGAGTTGAACACTGAAGCTTTCTTT
>-|TRBD1|TRBV25-1|TRBJ2-7
CASSRQGSSSYEQYF
TGTGCCAGCAGTAGACAGGGCTCAAGCTCCTACGAGCAGTACTTC
>-|-|TRBV7-2|TRBJ2-7
CASLLSGSSYEQYF
TGTGCCAGCCTCCTTTCAGGGAGCTCCTACGAGCAGTACTTC
>few|-|TRBV7-9|TRBJ2-5
CASSGEWGTQYF
TGTGCCAGCAGCGGGGAATGGGGGACCCAGTACTTC
>few|-|TRBV19|TRBJ2-3
CASSSQDGYKTDTQYF
TGTGCCAGTAGTAGCCAAGACGGGTACAAGACAGATACGCAGTATTTT
>few|TRBD1|TRBV7-2|TRBJ2-6
CASSLRGQTSGANVLTF
TGTGCCAGCAGCTTACGGGGACAGACCTCTGGGGCCAACGTCCTGACTTTC
>-|-|TRBV4-2|TRBJ2-3
CASSQGAPPASTDTQYF
TGTGCCAGCAGCCAAGGCGCGCCTCCAGCTAGCACAGATACGCAGTATTTT